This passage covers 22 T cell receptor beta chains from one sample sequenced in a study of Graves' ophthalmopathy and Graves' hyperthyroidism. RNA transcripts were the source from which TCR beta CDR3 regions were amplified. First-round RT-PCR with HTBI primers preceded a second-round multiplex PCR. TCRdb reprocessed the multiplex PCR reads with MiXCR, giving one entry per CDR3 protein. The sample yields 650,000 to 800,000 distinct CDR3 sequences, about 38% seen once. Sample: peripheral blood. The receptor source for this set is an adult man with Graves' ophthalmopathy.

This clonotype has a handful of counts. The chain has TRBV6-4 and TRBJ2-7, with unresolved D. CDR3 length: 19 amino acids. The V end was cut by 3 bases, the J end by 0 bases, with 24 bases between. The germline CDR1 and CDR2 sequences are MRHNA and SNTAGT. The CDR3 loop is CASSECFWYSMPCSYEQYF. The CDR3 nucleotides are TGTGCCAGCAGTGAATGCTTCTGGTACTCTATGCCTTGCTCCTACGAGCAGTACTTC.

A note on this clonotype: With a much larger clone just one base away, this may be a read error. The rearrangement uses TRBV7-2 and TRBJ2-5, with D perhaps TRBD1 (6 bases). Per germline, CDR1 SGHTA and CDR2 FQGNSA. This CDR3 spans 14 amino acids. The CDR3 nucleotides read TGTGCCAGCAGCTCGGGACAATCACAAGAGACCCAGTGCTTC. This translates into CASSSGQSQETQCF.

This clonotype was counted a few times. CDR3 in amino acids: CASSPNGFEAFF. In DNA, the CDR3 is TGTGCCAGCTCACCAAACGGGTTTGAAGCTTTCTTT. The chain employs TRBV9 and TRBJ1-1, with D uncertain. From germline, CDR1 is SGDLS and CDR2 YYNGEE. The germline V and J ends were trimmed by 7 bases and 7 bases, with 14 bases remaining between them. The CDR3 sequence is 12 residues long.

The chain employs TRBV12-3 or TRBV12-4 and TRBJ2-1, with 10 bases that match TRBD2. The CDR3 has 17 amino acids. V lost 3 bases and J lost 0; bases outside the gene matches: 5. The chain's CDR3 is CASSLGTSASSYNEQFF. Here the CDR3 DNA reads TGTGCCAGCAGTTTGGGGACTAGCGCCAGCTCCTACAATGAGCAGTTCTTC.

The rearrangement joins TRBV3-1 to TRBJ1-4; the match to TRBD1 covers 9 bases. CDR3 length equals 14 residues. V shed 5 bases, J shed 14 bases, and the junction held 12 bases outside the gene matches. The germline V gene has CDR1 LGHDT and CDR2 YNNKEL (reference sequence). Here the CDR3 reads CASSKRDRELSLFF. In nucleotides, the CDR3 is TGTGCCAGCAGCAAACGGGACAGGGAGTTGAGTCTGTTTTTT.

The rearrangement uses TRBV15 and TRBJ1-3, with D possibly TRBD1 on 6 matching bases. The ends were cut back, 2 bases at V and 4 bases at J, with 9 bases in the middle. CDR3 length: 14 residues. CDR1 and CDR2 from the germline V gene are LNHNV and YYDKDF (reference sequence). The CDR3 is CATSRYRAGNTIYF. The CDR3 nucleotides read TGTGCCACCAGCAGATACAGGGCGGGAAACACCATATATTTT.

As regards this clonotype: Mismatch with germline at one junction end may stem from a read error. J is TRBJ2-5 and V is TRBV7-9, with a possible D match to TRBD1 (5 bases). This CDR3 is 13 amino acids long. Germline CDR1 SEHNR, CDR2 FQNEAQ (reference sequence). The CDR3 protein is CAWSVGREEAQYF. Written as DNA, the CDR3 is TGTGCCTGGAGTGTGGGCAGGGAAGAGGCCCAGTACTTC.

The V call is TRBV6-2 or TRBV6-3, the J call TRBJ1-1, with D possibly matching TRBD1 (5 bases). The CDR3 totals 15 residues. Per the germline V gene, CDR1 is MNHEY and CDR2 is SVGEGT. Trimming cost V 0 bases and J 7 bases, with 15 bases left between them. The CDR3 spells CASSYSFLSDSEAFF. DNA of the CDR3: TGTGCCAGCAGTTACTCCTTTTTGTCCGACAGTGAAGCTTTCTTT.

The chain's CDR3 is CASSGPKETQYF. In nucleotides, the CDR3 is TGTGCCAGCTCAGGTCCCAAAGAGACCCAGTACTTC. The genes are TRBV2 and TRBJ2-5; no reliable D call. CDR1 and CDR2 (germline): SNHLY, FYNNEI. This CDR3 has 12 residues. V was cut by 8 bases and J by 3 bases, with 10 bases left in between. The full variable domain, with the rest looked up from reference TRBV2 and TRBJ2-5, is EPEVTQTPSHQVTQMGQEVILRCVPISNHLYFYWYRQILGQKVEFLVSFYNNEISEKSEIFDDQFSVERPDGSNFTLKIRSTKLEDSAMYFCASSGPKETQYFGPGTRLLVL.

The CDR3 nucleotides are TGTGCCAGCAGTGCCACACGGGACAGGGGGCTTTATAATTCACCCCTCCACTTT. This codes for CASSATRDRGLYNSPLHF. The rearrangement joins TRBV25-1 to TRBJ1-6, with TRBD1 identical over 12 bases. The CDR3 contains 18 residues. Germline V lookup: CDR1 MGHDK, CDR2 SYGVNS. V dropped 4 bases and J dropped 4; count of bases not matched to a gene: 8.

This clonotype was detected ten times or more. CDR3 nucleotides: TGCGCCAGCAGCTTGGACGGACTAGCAAGCACCGGGGAGCTGTTTTTT. This sequence encodes CASSLDGLASTGELFF. The chain links TRBV5-1 to TRBJ2-2, with TRBD2 identical over 8 bases. Per the germline V gene, CDR1 is SGHRS and CDR2 is YFSETQ. V lost 0 bases to trimming and J lost 4 bases; unmatched junction nucleotides: 5. The CDR3 loop spans 16 amino acids.

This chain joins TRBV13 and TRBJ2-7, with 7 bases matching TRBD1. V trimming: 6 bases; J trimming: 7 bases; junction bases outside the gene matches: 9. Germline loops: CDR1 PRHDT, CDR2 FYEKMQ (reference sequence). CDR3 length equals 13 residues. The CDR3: CASSVPGGREQYF. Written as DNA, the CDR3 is TGTGCCAGCAGTGTTCCAGGGGGTCGAGAGCAGTACTTC.

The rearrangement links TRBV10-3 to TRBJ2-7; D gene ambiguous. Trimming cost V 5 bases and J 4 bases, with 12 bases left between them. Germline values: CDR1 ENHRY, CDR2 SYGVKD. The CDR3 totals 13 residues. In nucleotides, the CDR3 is TGTGCCATCAGTTACTCGACCGGTTACGAGCAGTACTTC. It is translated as CAISYSTGYEQYF.

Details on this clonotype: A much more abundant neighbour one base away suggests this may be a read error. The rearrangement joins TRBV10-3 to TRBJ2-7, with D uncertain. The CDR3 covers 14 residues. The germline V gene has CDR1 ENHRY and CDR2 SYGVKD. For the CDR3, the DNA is TGTGCCATCCGTGAGTCCTCAGGACGGTACGAGCAGTACTTC. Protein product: CAIRESSGRYEQYF.

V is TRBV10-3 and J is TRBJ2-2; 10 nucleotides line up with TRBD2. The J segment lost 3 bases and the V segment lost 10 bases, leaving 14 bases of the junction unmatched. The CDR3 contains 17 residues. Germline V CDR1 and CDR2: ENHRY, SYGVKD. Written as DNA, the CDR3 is TGTGCCACCCTCGAGGGACTAGCGAGCTCCGACACCGGGGAGCTGTTTTTT. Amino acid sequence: CATLEGLASSDTGELFF.

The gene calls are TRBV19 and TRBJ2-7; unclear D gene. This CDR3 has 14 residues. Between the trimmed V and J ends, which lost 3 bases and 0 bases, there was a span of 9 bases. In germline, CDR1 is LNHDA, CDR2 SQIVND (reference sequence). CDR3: CASSIGRTSYEQYF. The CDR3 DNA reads TGTGCCAGTAGTATCGGCAGAACCTCCTACGAGCAGTACTTC.

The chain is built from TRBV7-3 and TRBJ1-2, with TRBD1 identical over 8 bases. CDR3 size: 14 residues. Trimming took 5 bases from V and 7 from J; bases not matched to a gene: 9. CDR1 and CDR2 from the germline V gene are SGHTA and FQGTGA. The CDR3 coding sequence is TGTGCCAGCAGCCCCTATGGACAGGGCCCTGGCTACACCTTC. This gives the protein CASSPYGQGPGYTF.

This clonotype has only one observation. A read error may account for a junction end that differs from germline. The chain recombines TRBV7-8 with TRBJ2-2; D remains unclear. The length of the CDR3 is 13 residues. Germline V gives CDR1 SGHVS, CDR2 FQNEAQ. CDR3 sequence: CANSLLGAGELFF. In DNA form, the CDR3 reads TGTGCCAACAGCTTACTCGGAGCCGGGGAGCTGTTTTTT.

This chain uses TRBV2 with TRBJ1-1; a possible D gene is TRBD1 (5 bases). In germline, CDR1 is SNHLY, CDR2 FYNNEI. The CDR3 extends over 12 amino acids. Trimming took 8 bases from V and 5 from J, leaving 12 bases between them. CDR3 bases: TGTGCCAGCCGCGGGGGAAAAACTGAAGCTTTCTTT. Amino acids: CASRGGKTEAFF.

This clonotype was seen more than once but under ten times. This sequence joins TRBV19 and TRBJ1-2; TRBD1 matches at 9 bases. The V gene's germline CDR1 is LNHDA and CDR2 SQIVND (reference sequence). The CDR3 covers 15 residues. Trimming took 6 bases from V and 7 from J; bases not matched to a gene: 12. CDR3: CASRDPGQGLLGYTF. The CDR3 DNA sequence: TGTGCCAGTAGAGACCCGGGACAGGGTCTTCTTGGCTACACCTTC.

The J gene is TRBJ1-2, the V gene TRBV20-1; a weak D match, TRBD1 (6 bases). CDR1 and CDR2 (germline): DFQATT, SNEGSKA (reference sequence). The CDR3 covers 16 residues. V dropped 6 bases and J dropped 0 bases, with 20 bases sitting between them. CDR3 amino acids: CSALTGQMNTNYGYTF. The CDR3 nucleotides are TGCAGTGCCCTGACAGGACAAATGAACACTAACTATGGCTACACCTTC.

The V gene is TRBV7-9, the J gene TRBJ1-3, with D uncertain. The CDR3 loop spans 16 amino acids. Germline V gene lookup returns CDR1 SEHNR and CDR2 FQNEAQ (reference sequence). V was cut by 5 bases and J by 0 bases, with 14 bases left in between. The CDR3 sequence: CASSRADWSSGNTIYF. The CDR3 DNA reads TGTGCCAGCAGCCGAGCGGACTGGAGCTCTGGAAACACCATATATTTT.